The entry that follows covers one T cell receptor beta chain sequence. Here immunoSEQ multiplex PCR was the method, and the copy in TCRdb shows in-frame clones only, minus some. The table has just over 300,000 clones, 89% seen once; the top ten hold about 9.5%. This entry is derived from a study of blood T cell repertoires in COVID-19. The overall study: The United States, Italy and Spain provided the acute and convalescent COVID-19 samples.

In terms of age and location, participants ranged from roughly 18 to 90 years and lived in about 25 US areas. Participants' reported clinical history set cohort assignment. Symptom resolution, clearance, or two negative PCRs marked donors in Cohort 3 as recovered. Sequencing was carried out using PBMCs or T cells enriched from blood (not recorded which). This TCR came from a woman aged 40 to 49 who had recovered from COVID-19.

In DNA form, the CDR3 reads TGTGCCAGCACCGGGAGGGGGTACCACACAGATACGCAGTATTTT. It encodes CASTGRGYHTDTQYF. The chain carries TRBV5-5 and TRBJ2-3; 8 nucleotides match TRBD2. With 6 bases clipped from V and 2 bases from J, the junction kept 8 bases outside the gene matches. This CDR3 contains 15 residues. Germline CDR1 SGHKS, CDR2 YYEKEE (reference sequence). The entire variable domain, with the rest obtained from reference TRBV5-5 and TRBJ2-3, is as follows: DAGVTQSPTHLIKTRGQQVTLRCSPISGHKSVSWYQQVLGQGPQFIFQYYEKEERGRGNFPDRFSARQFPNYSSELNVNALLLGDSALYLCASTGRGYHTDTQYFGPGTRLTVL.